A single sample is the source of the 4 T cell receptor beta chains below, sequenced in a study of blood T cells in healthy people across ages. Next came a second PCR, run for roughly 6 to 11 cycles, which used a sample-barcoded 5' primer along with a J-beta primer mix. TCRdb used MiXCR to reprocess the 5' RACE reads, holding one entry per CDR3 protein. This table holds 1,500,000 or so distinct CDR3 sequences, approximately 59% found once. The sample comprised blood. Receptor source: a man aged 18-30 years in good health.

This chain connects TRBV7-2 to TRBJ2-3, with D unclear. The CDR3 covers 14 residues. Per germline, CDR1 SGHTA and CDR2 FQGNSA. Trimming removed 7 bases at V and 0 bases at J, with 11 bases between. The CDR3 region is CASTLTPSTDTQYF. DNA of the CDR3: TGTGCCAGCACCTTGACTCCTAGCACAGATACGCAGTATTTT.

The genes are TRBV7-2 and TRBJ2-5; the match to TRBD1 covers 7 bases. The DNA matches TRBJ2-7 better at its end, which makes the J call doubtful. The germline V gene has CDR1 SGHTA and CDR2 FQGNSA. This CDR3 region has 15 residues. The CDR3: CASSLTGDTLREQYF. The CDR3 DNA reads TGTGCCAGCAGCTTAACAGGGGACACCCTGCGCGAGCAGTACTTC.

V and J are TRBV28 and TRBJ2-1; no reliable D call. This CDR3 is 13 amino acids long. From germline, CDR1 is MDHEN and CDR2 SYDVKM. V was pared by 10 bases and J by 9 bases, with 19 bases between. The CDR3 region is CANKGRVDGEQFF. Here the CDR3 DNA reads TGTGCCAACAAGGGCCGGGTAGACGGTGAGCAGTTCTTC.

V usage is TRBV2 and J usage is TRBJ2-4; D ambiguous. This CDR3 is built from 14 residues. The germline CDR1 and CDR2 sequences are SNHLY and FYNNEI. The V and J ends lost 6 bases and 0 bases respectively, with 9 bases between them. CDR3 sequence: CASSRSLAKNIQYF. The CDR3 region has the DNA TGTGCCAGCAGCCGGAGTCTAGCCAAAAACATTCAGTACTTC.